Listed below are T cell receptor beta chains from one sample, sequenced in a study of neurological immune-mediated disorders. TCRdb reprocessed the 5' RACE reads with MiXCR, giving one entry per CDR3 protein. There are tens of thousands of distinct CDR3 sequences in the sample; around 4.7% occur only once, and 3.4% lies in the top ten. The sequencing sample was made of PBMCs. The receptors here all came from a woman aged 45-60 years with multiple sclerosis. The conserved cysteine and the conserved F or W are not part of the CDR3 here. Each record gives: V gene, J gene, CDR3 protein.

V gene: TRBV25-1
J gene: TRBJ2-5
CDR3 protein: ASSEYRWGEETQY

V gene: TRBV20-1
J gene: TRBJ1-5
CDR3 protein: SAQDGQRNQPQH

V gene: TRBV5-6
J gene: TRBJ1-1
CDR3 protein: ASSSDLNTEAF

V gene: TRBV12-3/TRBV12-4
J gene: TRBJ2-7
CDR3 protein: ASSVRNEQY

V gene: TRBV7-2
J gene: TRBJ2-4
CDR3 protein: ASSRGGIAKNIQY

V gene: TRBV5-1
J gene: TRBJ2-2
CDR3 protein: ASSFGRDLTSGTGELF

V gene: TRBV21-1
J gene: TRBJ1-1
CDR3 protein: ASSTYTEAF

V gene: TRBV12-3/TRBV12-4
J gene: TRBJ1-2
CDR3 protein: ASSPGSNYGYT

V gene: TRBV27
J gene: TRBJ1-5
CDR3 protein: ASSFTDHQPQH

V gene: TRBV5-1
J gene: TRBJ2-3
CDR3 protein: ASSLAREGDTQY

V gene: TRBV7-9
J gene: TRBJ2-7
CDR3 protein: ASSSGRDGTSYEQY

V gene: TRBV6-2/TRBV6-3
J gene: TRBJ1-5
CDR3 protein: ASSYDSGIAPQH

V gene: TRBV5-4
J gene: TRBJ2-4
CDR3 protein: ASSDRPLAKNIQY

V gene: TRBV5-1
J gene: TRBJ2-3
CDR3 protein: ASSLRADTQY

V gene: TRBV10-3
J gene: TRBJ1-4
CDR3 protein: AISERQPNEKLF

V gene: TRBV20-1
J gene: TRBJ2-7
CDR3 protein: SAPGTVGLKQY

V gene: TRBV5-1
J gene: TRBJ2-3
CDR3 protein: ASSLNSREDTQY

V gene: TRBV7-2
J gene: TRBJ2-1
CDR3 protein: ASSARAPGDEQF

V gene: TRBV2
J gene: TRBJ2-2
CDR3 protein: ASSEPGELF

V gene: TRBV20-1
J gene: TRBJ2-5
CDR3 protein: SARDPSLETQY

V gene: TRBV3-1
J gene: TRBJ2-3
CDR3 protein: ASSQDMRMQY

V gene: TRBV5-1
J gene: TRBJ1-1
CDR3 protein: ASSQYGDTEAF

V gene: TRBV20-1
J gene: TRBJ2-3
CDR3 protein: SASILSSTDTQY

V gene: TRBV29-1
J gene: TRBJ2-3
CDR3 protein: SVESRGSTDTQY

V gene: TRBV3-1
J gene: TRBJ1-1
CDR3 protein: ASSLSANTEAF

V gene: TRBV7-6
J gene: TRBJ2-7
CDR3 protein: ASSPGNYEQY

V gene: TRBV27
J gene: TRBJ2-5
CDR3 protein: ASSILGQGRETQY

V gene: TRBV11-2
J gene: TRBJ2-7
CDR3 protein: ASSLGLTWGESYEQY

V gene: TRBV20-1
J gene: TRBJ2-5
CDR3 protein: SARSPGTRTGRRETQY

V gene: TRBV20-1
J gene: TRBJ1-5
CDR3 protein: SARTDPNQPQH

V gene: TRBV7-2
J gene: TRBJ2-1
CDR3 protein: ASSLDSRNEQF

V gene: TRBV12-3/TRBV12-4
J gene: TRBJ1-2
CDR3 protein: ASTRGGYGYT

V gene: TRBV10-3
J gene: TRBJ2-5
CDR3 protein: ATGGTAQETQY

V gene: TRBV10-1
J gene: TRBJ2-7
CDR3 protein: ASSDGGPDNEQY

V gene: TRBV5-1
J gene: TRBJ1-2
CDR3 protein: ASSPGQDYGYT

V gene: TRBV6-2/TRBV6-3
J gene: TRBJ2-3
CDR3 protein: ASRRTVDDTQY

V gene: TRBV29-1
J gene: TRBJ2-3
CDR3 protein: SVDVGTDTQY

V gene: TRBV20-1
J gene: TRBJ2-7
CDR3 protein: SAFRDRGEEQY

V gene: TRBV11-3
J gene: TRBJ2-7
CDR3 protein: ASSPRSYEQY

V gene: TRBV3-1
J gene: TRBJ2-5
CDR3 protein: ASSRGREETQY

V gene: TRBV5-1
J gene: TRBJ1-1
CDR3 protein: ASSLLGGANTEAF

V gene: TRBV4-1
J gene: TRBJ1-6
CDR3 protein: ASRDRDSYNSPLH

V gene: TRBV20-1
J gene: TRBJ1-1
CDR3 protein: SASWDRGAF

V gene: TRBV10-3
J gene: TRBJ2-1
CDR3 protein: AISESSGGTNEQF

V gene: TRBV20-1
J gene: TRBJ2-3
CDR3 protein: SAYSGGVRTDTQY

V gene: TRBV25-1
J gene: TRBJ1-5
CDR3 protein: ASSGWGVSNQPQH

V gene: TRBV7-2
J gene: TRBJ2-5
CDR3 protein: ASSRDANQETQY

V gene: TRBV3-1
J gene: TRBJ1-5
CDR3 protein: ASSQDLNQPQH

V gene: TRBV11-3
J gene: TRBJ2-2
CDR3 protein: ASSSGAHSGELF